The entry that follows covers one T cell receptor beta chain sequence. Antigen unknown. Time point defined: week 5, during vaccination. All doses held 300 ug of mutant IDH1 20-mer peptide, with topical imiquimod. The CDR3 is 17 residues long. V gave up 3 bases and J gave up 1 base, with 18 bases separating them. Per germline, CDR1 SGHAT and CDR2 FQNNGV. Sequencing used immunoSEQ multiplex PCR; TCRdb keeps in-frame clones, though not all of them. The sample lists roughly 30,000 clones, approximately 86% occurring once. The data were obtained in a study of a mutant IDH1 vaccine in newly diagnosed glioma. Across the study: There were eight vaccinations for patients, given in weeks 1, 3, 5, 7, 11, 15, 19 and 23.

The V gene is TRBV11-2, the J gene TRBJ1-1; no clear D gene. The sequence was obtained from a woman in her thirties or forties with glioma. Some clones in this sample may be carry-over from other donors' samples. The specimen comprised peripheral blood mononuclear cells (PBMCs), sampled from a glioma patient whose treatment included an IDH1 peptide vaccine. The CDR3 coding sequence is TGTGCCAGCAGCTTTCGGGAGGGCCTTCGGAAGAACACTGAAGCTTTCTTT. Residues: CASSFREGLRKNTEAFF.